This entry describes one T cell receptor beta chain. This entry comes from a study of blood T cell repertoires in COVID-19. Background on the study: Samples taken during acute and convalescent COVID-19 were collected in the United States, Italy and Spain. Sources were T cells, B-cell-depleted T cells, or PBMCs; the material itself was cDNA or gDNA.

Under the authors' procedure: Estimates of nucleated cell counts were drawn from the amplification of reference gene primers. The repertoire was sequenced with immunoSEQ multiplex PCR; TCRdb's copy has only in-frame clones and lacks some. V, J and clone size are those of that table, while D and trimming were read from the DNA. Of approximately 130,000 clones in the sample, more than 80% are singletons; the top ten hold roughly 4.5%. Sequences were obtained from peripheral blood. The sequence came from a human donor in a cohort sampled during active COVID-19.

Here the CDR3 reads CASTRGQGDYNEQFF. CDR3 sequence (DNA): TGTGCCAGCACCCGCGGGCAGGGGGACTACAATGAGCAGTTCTTC. This sequence joins TRBV6-5 and TRBJ2-1; 7 nucleotides align to TRBD1. The germline CDR1 and CDR2 sequences are MNHEY and SVGAGI. V was clipped by 7 bases and J by 3 bases; unmatched bases: 9. The CDR3 sequence is 15 residues long.